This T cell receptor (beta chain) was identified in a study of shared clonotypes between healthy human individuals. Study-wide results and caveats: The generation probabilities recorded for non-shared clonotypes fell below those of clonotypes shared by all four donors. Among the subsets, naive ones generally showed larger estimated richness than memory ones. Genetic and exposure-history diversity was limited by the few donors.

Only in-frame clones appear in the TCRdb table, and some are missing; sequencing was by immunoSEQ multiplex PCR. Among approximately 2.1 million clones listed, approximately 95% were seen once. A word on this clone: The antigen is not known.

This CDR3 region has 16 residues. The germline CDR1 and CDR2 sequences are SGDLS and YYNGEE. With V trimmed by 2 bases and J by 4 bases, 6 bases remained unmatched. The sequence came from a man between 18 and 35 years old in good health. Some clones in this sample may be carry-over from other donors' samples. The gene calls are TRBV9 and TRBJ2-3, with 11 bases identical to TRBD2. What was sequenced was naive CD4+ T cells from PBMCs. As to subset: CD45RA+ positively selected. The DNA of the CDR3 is TGTGCCAGCAGCGTTCTAGCGGGGGGTTTCGCAGATACGCAGTATTTT. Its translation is CASSVLAGGFADTQYF. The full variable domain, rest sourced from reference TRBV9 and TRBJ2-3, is DSGVTQTPKHLITATGQRVTLRCSPRSGDLSVYWYQQSLDQGLQFLIQYYNGEERAKGNILERFSAQQFPDLHSELNLSSLELGDSALYFCASSVLAGGFADTQYFGPGTRLTVL.